Shown below are 12 T cell receptor beta chains from a single sample sequenced in a study of blood T cell repertoires in COVID-19. Profiled with immunoSEQ multiplex PCR; TCRdb holds only in-frame clones, not every one. The sample holds approximately 130,000 clones, roughly three quarters seen once. Sequencing input: peripheral blood. The receptors here all came from a human donor in a cohort sampled during active COVID-19.

This chain joins TRBV4-2 and TRBJ1-1; 8 bases map to TRBD1. Germline loops: CDR1 LGHNA, CDR2 YNFKEQ. The trim removed 0 bases at V and 4 bases at J, leaving 4 bases unmatched. The CDR3 is 15 residues long. The CDR3 DNA sequence: TGTGCCAGCAGCCAAGAGACAGGGGTCGTCACTGAAGCTTTCTTT. Its translation is CASSQETGVVTEAFF.

This chain links TRBV4-2 with TRBJ2-5, with 14 bases aligning to TRBD2. J lost 5 bases, V lost 1 base, and 12 bases had no gene match. The CDR3 runs to 19 residues. Germline V gene lookup returns CDR1 LGHNA and CDR2 YNFKEQ. The CDR3 DNA follows: TGTGCCAGCAGCCAAGTGGAGGAGACTAGCGGGGGGGTTATGGAGACCCAGTACTTC. This encodes CASSQVEETSGGVMETQYF.

The chain couples TRBV11-2 to TRBJ1-4; D unclear. Trimming removed 6 bases at V and 4 bases at J, with 9 bases between. The germline CDR1 and CDR2 sequences are SGHAT and FQNNGV. The CDR3 contains 13 residues. The CDR3 loop reads CASSPVRNEKLFF. The CDR3 coding sequence is TGTGCCAGCAGTCCGGTCCGTAATGAAAAACTGTTTTTT.

This clone was recorded many times. The genes are TRBV4-2 and TRBJ2-6, with 7 bases matching TRBD1. The junction had 7 bases not matched to a gene; V was cut back by 0 bases and J by 2 bases. Germline V lookup: CDR1 LGHNA, CDR2 YNFKEQ. There are 18 residues in the CDR3. The CDR3 protein is CASSQEEEGTAGANVLTF. The DNA for the CDR3 is TGTGCCAGCAGCCAAGAAGAGGAAGGGACAGCTGGGGCCAACGTCCTGACTTTC.

The rearrangement links TRBV30 to TRBJ1-4; possible D gene TRBD1, 5 bases. The CDR3 runs 15 residues. The V end lost 3 bases, the J end lost 8 bases, and 19 bases lay between the germline ends. The germline CDR1 and CDR2 sequences are GTSNPN and SVGIG (reference sequence). The CDR3 loop reads CAWRMGTGYGEKLFF. The CDR3 DNA reads as TGTGCCTGGAGGATGGGCACAGGTTACGGCGAAAAACTGTTTTTT.

The CDR3 loop reads CASSPSGGVGYTF. As DNA, the CDR3 is TGTGCCAGCAGCCCAAGCGGAGGGGTCGGCTACACCTTC. This chain connects TRBV7-3 to TRBJ1-2; D might be TRBD1 (5 bases). The CDR3 has 13 residues. Per germline, CDR1 SGHTA and CDR2 FQGTGA. The V and J ends lost 5 bases and 8 bases respectively, with 15 bases between them.

The CDR3 DNA is TGTGCCAGCAGCCTTGGGACTAGCGACCACGAGCAGTACTTC. It encodes CASSLGTSDHEQYF. This chain links TRBV5-6 with TRBJ2-7, with 10 bases matching TRBD2. J was trimmed by 5 bases and V by 4 bases; bases with no gene match: 6. This CDR3 has 14 residues. In germline, CDR1 is SGHDT, CDR2 YYEEEE.

The V gene is TRBV11-2, the J gene TRBJ2-2, with a possible D match to TRBD1 (5 bases). Trimming shortened V by 2 bases and J by 3 bases, and 10 bases separated the two germline ends. From germline, CDR1 is SGHAT and CDR2 FQNNGV. The CDR3 has 15 amino acids. The CDR3 loop is CASSLQDTYTGELFF. The CDR3 DNA reads TGTGCCAGCAGCTTACAGGACACGTACACCGGGGAGCTGTTTTTT.

The J gene is TRBJ1-4, the V gene TRBV2; D possibly corresponds to TRBD1 (5 bases). The CDR3 runs 12 residues. From germline, CDR1 is SNHLY and CDR2 FYNNEI. V lost 6 bases and J 11 bases, leaving 13 bases between the germline ends. This chain's CDR3 is CASRRAGLKLFF. The DNA for the CDR3 is TGTGCCAGCAGGAGGGCGGGACTCAAACTGTTTTTT.

The CDR3 coding sequence is TGTGCCAGTAGTGCGACCCCGGGACTAGCGGGAGGGCCTCACTACAATGAGCAGTTCTTC. It yields the protein CASSATPGLAGGPHYNEQFF. This sequence joins TRBV19 and TRBJ2-1; 16 bases are shared with TRBD2. CDR1 and CDR2 from the germline V gene are LNHDA and SQIVND (reference sequence). The V and J ends lost 5 bases and 3 bases, in that order; junction bases with no gene match: 13. The CDR3 has 20 residues.

V usage is TRBV12-3 or TRBV12-4 and J usage is TRBJ1-1, with TRBD1 as a possible D gene (5 bases). CDR3 length: 13 amino acids. Trimming cost V 1 base and J 7 bases, with 10 bases left between them. The chain's CDR3 is CASSLEGRGEAFF. In DNA form, the CDR3 reads TGTGCCAGCAGTTTAGAGGGGAGGGGTGAAGCTTTCTTT.

The CDR3 nucleotides read TGTGCCAGCAGTTTAGACTTCAAGGATCATCCCTACAATGAGCAGTTCTTC. Encoded protein: CASSLDFKDHPYNEQFF. The chain combines TRBV28 with TRBJ2-1; no firm D call. V gave up 2 bases and J gave up 2 bases, with 16 bases separating them. The germline gives CDR1 MDHEN, CDR2 SYDVKM. There are 17 residues in the CDR3.